These T cell receptor beta chains were read from a single sample in a study of early T cells in non-severe SARS-CoV-2 infection. TCRdb re-derived calls from the 5' RACE reads in MiXCR, one entry per CDR3 protein. Altogether nearly 45,000 distinct CDR3 sequences are present, roughly a tenth being singletons, with the ten largest covering 9.7%. The sample taken for sequencing was whole blood. Receptors were obtained from an adult who was a healthcare worker with PCR-confirmed SARS-CoV-2 infection or an uninfected control (not recorded which). The CDR3 runs from the conserved cysteine through the conserved F or W. The D gene is left open where the match is weak. A clone size is listed for some rows: how often the clone was seen (once, few, many), or a class if it is expanded.

V	J	D	size	DNA	CDR3
TRBV20-1	TRBJ1-6	TRBD1	many	TGCAGTGCCCAGGGGGGGACAGATTCACCCCTCCACTTT	CSAQGGTDSPLHF
TRBV7-2	TRBJ1-6	NA	NA	TGTGCCAGCAGCTGGACCACCTATAATTCACCCCTCCACTTT	CASSWTTYNSPLHF
TRBV27	TRBJ1-5	NA	NA	TGTGCCAGCAGTTCGTTAGGGACGGGGCCCCAGCATTTT	CASSSLGTGPQHF
TRBV14	TRBJ1-2	TRBD1	once	TGTGCCAGCAGCCATAAGACAGGGAGGCTCCATGGCTACACCTTC	CASSHKTGRLHGYTF
TRBV29-1	TRBJ2-3	NA	NA	TGCAGCGTCGAAGTGAGTACAGATACGCAGTATTTT	CSVEVSTDTQYF
TRBV6-5	TRBJ2-1	TRBD2	NA	TGTGCCAGCAGTTACCCCGGGACTAGCGGGGTTGGTGAGCAGTTCTTC	CASSYPGTSGVGEQFF
TRBV29-1	TRBJ1-2	NA	NA	TGCAGCGTTGAAAACACCCTCTATGGCTACACCTTC	CSVENTLYGYTF
TRBV12-3/TRBV12-4	TRBJ2-2	NA	few	TGTGCCAGCAGTTTACGAGGGGGAAGTACCGGGGAGCTGTTTTTT	CASSLRGGSTGELFF
TRBV4-3	TRBJ2-3	TRBD2	NA	TGCGCCAGCAGCCAAGAGGAGCGGGGGCTGGGCACAGATACGCAGTATTTT	CASSQEERGLGTDTQYF
TRBV30	TRBJ2-3	NA	many	TGTGCCTGGAGTGGCCTTCCCCAGGGCGATACGCAGTATTTT	CAWSGLPQGDTQYF
TRBV7-2	TRBJ1-1	NA	few	TGTGCCAGCAGCTTAAGTTCCACACAGACGAACACTGAAGCTTTCTTT	CASSLSSTQTNTEAFF
TRBV20-1	TRBJ2-1	NA	few	TGCAGTGCCGACGGATTCGACTACAATGAGCAGTTCTTC	CSADGFDYNEQFF
TRBV7-8	TRBJ2-5	NA	medium-sized	TGTGCCAGCAGCTTCCAAGAGACCCAGTACTTC	CASSFQETQYF
TRBV6-5	TRBJ2-4	TRBD2	many	TGTGCCAGCAGTCCCCTCCTAGCGGGGGGGCAAGGCATTCAGTACTTC	CASSPLLAGGQGIQYF
TRBV20-1	TRBJ2-1	NA	many	TGCAGTGCCGAGGGAACCTACAATGAGCAGTTCTTC	CSAEGTYNEQFF
TRBV7-9	TRBJ2-1	TRBD2	many	TGTGCCAGCAGTCTCCCGGGACTAGCGGGGGGGTCGGAGCAGTTCTTC	CASSLPGLAGGSEQFF
TRBV12-3/TRBV12-4	TRBJ2-7	TRBD1	few	TGTGCCAGCAGTTCTTCCGGGACAGGGAACTACGAGCAGTACTTC	CASSSSGTGNYEQYF
TRBV7-2	TRBJ2-1	TRBD2	few	TGTGCCAGCAGCTTTGCGGCGGGGGGGAGCTCCTACAATGAGCAGTTCTTC	CASSFAAGGSSYNEQFF
TRBV20-1	TRBJ2-1	NA	many	TGCAGTGCTGAAGGGGAAAGCTCCTACAATGAGCAGTTCTTC	CSAEGESSYNEQFF
TRBV3-1	TRBJ1-2	NA	many	TGTGCCAGCAGCCAAGACTATGGCTACACCTTC	CASSQDYGYTF
TRBV20-1	TRBJ2-1	NA	NA	TGCAGTTATACTCAGGGACACAATGAGCAGTTCTTC	CSYTQGHNEQFF
TRBV9	TRBJ1-2	TRBD1	NA	TGTGCCAATTCATCCAGGGGGGTATCAGGGAGTGGAAGCTACACCTTC	CANSSRGVSGSGSYTF
TRBV19	TRBJ2-6	NA	NA	TGTGCCAGTAGTAGTAGCTCGGGGGCCAACGTCCTGACTTTC	CASSSSSGANVLTF
TRBV6-2/TRBV6-3	TRBJ2-3	NA	NA	TGTGCCAGCAGTAACCCCGAAGGGGTAGAAGATACGCAGTATTTT	CASSNPEGVEDTQYF
TRBV2	TRBJ1-5	NA	many	TGTGCCAGCAGTGAAAAACCACCGTTGAGGGCCCAGCATTTT	CASSEKPPLRAQHF
TRBV6-2/TRBV6-3	TRBJ2-3	NA	many	TGTGCCAGTTCGCCGGGAAGCACAGATACGCAGTATTTT	CASSPGSTDTQYF
TRBV9	TRBJ1-1	NA	few	TGTGCCAGCAGCGTAGACATCAGCTATGAAGCTTTCTTT	CASSVDISYEAFF
TRBV7-2	TRBJ2-5	TRBD1	few	TGTGCCAGCAGCTTAATGTCCCGTACAGGGGGGTTTGCAGAGACCCAGTACTTC	CASSLMSRTGGFAETQYF
TRBV29-1	TRBJ1-2	TRBD1	many	TGCAGCGTTGAGAGGACAGGAGACTATGGCTACACCTTC	CSVERTGDYGYTF
TRBV7-2	TRBJ2-1	TRBD2	many	TGTGCCAGCAGCTTGGAACGACTAGCGGGGGGGAACAATGAGCAGTTCTTC	CASSLERLAGGNNEQFF
TRBV18	TRBJ2-2	TRBD1	few	TGTGCCAGCTCACCACCGATCGGGACAGGGTTCCCCGGGGAGCTGTTTTTT	CASSPPIGTGFPGELFF
TRBV24-1	TRBJ2-1	NA	many	TGTGCCACCAGTGATCCCTCAGGGAATCGGGAGCAGTTCTTC	CATSDPSGNREQFF
TRBV2	TRBJ2-1	NA	NA	TGTGCCAGTGGGGGGACTTCGTGGGAGCAGTTCTTC	CASGGTSWEQFF
TRBV7-6	TRBJ2-1	TRBD2	NA	TGTGCCAGCAGCCCTAGGACTAGCGGGGGCGCAACCTACAATGAGCAGTTCTTC	CASSPRTSGGATYNEQFF
TRBV7-6	TRBJ1-3	TRBD1	few	TGTGCCAGCAGCCGGGGGACAGGGGACCGCTCGGGAAACACCATATATTTT	CASSRGTGDRSGNTIYF
TRBV2	TRBJ2-3	TRBD1	many	TGTGCCAGCAGGAGACAGGGGGCCGCAGATACGCAGTATTTT	CASRRQGAADTQYF
TRBV27	TRBJ2-7	TRBD1	few	TGTGCCAGCAGCCATATTTCAGGGGGCGAGCAGTACTTC	CASSHISGGEQYF
TRBV6-5	TRBJ2-5	TRBD1	NA	TGTGCCAGCAGTTACTCGAGAGGGGGCAAAGGGGAGACCCAGTACTTC	CASSYSRGGKGETQYF
TRBV7-6	TRBJ2-5	NA	few	TGTGCCAGCAGCCGCGGACAGTTTAAAGAGACCCAGTACTTC	CASSRGQFKETQYF
TRBV10-3	TRBJ1-5	NA	NA	TGTGCCATCAGTGAGTCGATCGATGGTCAGCCCCAGCATTTT	CAISESIDGQPQHF
TRBV13	TRBJ1-2	TRBD1	few	TGTGCCAGCAGCCTACAGGGACAGACCTATGGCTACACCTTC	CASSLQGQTYGYTF
TRBV16	TRBJ2-1	TRBD1	many	TGTGCCAGCAGCCAATCTAGACAGGGGAACAATGAGCAGTTCTTC	CASSQSRQGNNEQFF
TRBV4-2	TRBJ2-5	NA	NA	TGTGCCAGCAGCCAAGCTAGTAACAGGGAAGAGACCCAGTACTTC	CASSQASNREETQYF
TRBV12-3/TRBV12-4	TRBJ2-1	TRBD2	NA	TGTGCCAGCAGTTTTAGAAGCGGGGGGAACTACAATGAGCAGTTCTTC	CASSFRSGGNYNEQFF
TRBV19	TRBJ2-7	TRBD1	NA	TGTGCCAGTGCCGGACAGGGGGCGCCTTACGAGCAGTACTTC	CASAGQGAPYEQYF
TRBV7-8	TRBJ1-4	NA	many	TGTGCCAGCAGTTCGAGGAGACGGGGTGGGGAAAAACTGTTTTTT	CASSSRRRGGEKLFF
TRBV7-2	TRBJ1-1	NA	many	TGTGCCAGCAGCCAGCCGGGGATCACTGAAGCTTTCTTT	CASSQPGITEAFF
TRBV7-9	TRBJ1-5	NA	NA	TGTGCCAGCAGCTTAGAACTCGGCCAGCCCCAGCATTTT	CASSLELGQPQHF
TRBV7-9	TRBJ2-2	TRBD1	few	TGTGCCAGCAGCCCAGCCCTCGGACAGGGGGCGTACACCGGGGAGCTGTTTTTT	CASSPALGQGAYTGELFF
TRBV20-1	TRBJ2-7	TRBD1	many	TGCAGTGCTAGAGAGAGTGGACAGGCGGAAGAAAAGCAGTACTTC	CSARESGQAEEKQYF
TRBV4-1	TRBJ1-5	NA	many	TGCGCCAGCAGCCAAGAGGTGGGCCCTAATCAGCCCCAGCATTTT	CASSQEVGPNQPQHF